The following is a T cell receptor (beta chain) sequence with its context. Its antigen remains unidentified. The entry originates in a study of PD-1 blockade in classical Hodgkin lymphoma. Points from the study as a whole: Complete responders showed a baseline diversity that resembled the diversity of newly diagnosed patients. Whereas CD4+ TCR diversity had risen significantly by C4D1, CD8+ TCR diversity had not. Nivolumab initiated under 1 year post-ASCT led to patient exclusion.

Germline V lookup: CDR1 SGHTA, CDR2 FQGTGA. The CDR3 covers 15 residues. The germline V and J ends were trimmed by 2 bases and 1 base, with 8 bases remaining between them. Sequencing used immunoSEQ multiplex PCR; TCRdb keeps in-frame clones, though not all of them. The table records about 89,000 clones, 90% of them present only once. Noted time point: cycle 4 day 1 (C4D1), after more than five weeks of nivolumab. The patients all showed relapse after autologous stem cell transplantation, while their brentuximab vedotin exposure varied. Patients reached a best response of complete response, partial response or progressive disease.

Sequenced here: peripheral blood mononuclear cells (PBMCs), sampled before the fourth cycle of nivolumab. The rearrangement uses TRBV7-3 and TRBJ2-2, with a weak D call TRBD2 (6 bases). The receptor comes from a human donor with classical Hodgkin lymphoma. CDR3 residues: CASSLRGVNTGELFF. In DNA, the CDR3 is TGTGCCAGCAGCTTACGCGGGGTGAACACCGGGGAGCTGTTTTTT. Filled out from reference TRBV7-3 and TRBJ2-2, the complete variable domain reads GAGVSQTPSNKVTEKGKYVELRCDPISGHTALYWYRQSLGQGPEFLIYFQGTGAADDSGLPNDRFFAVRPEGSVSTLKIQRTERGDSAVYLCASSLRGVNTGELFFGEGSRLTVL.